The T cell receptor beta chain under discussion was sequenced for a study of cytomegalovirus exposure and HLA in healthy donors (dated by TCRdb to about 2017). Notes on the research overall: An earlier analysis of approximately 600 of the donors reported approximately 290 Gb of sequence data and approximately 110 million unique TCR beta sequences from about 200 million T cells. An early release that covered about 600 HLA-typed donors contained approximately 300 gigabases of sequencing data and roughly 84 million unique TCR sequences. Using immunosequencing, the study profiled T cell repertoires from around 680 subjects and related those repertoires to cytomegalovirus serostatus. Among some 400 genotyped donors of the cohort, an average of approximately 240,000 unique TCR beta nucleotide sequences was sequenced per donor, of which about 20% were non-productive. In an earlier analysis of roughly 600 of the donors, high-throughput TCR beta sequencing was used to judge whether each TCR beta V gene segment behaved as functional or pseudogenic. In addition to the first cohort of approximately 670 subjects, a separate validation cohort of under 150 different subjects was used. In a later analysis, previously published TCR beta repertoires from more than 500 donors were re-analyzed and high-resolution HLA genotyping was added so that TCR occurrence patterns could be studied. The genetic ancestry cluster associated with self-reported Caucasian donors included 81% of the 398 genotyped donors. All discovery cohort repertoires had been generated using a single sequencing platform. In the later analysis, no new phenotypic data were used to find candidate immune exposures; instead, reliance was placed on TCR beta sequences and their occurrence across donors. Donor age, sex, ethnicity and CMV serostatus were compiled together with the repertoire data. The number of typed donors differed by locus: roughly 629-640 for A, B, C, DRB1 and DQB1; 522 for DQA1; approximately 610 for DPA1; and some 430 for DPB1. Roughly five DR-DQ haplotypes were handled as single units for association and clustering because linkage in the cohort was strong. Class I and class II HLA loci were covered by the typing at four-digit resolution. The study aimed to test whether signatures of past pathogen exposure could be identified by cataloging public T cell receptors. In a later genetic analysis, genome-wide SNP genotypes for about three fifths of the roughly 670 donors were used, and that subset was treated as a discovery cohort. High-throughput TCR immunosequencing, statistical association of individual TCRs with disease status, and machine learning were combined to predict cytomegalovirus infection status.

The trim is 2 bases for V and 1 base for J, with a gap of 5 bases between the germline ends. Based on the germline V gene (reference sequence), the CDR1 and CDR2 sequences are MNHEY and SMNVEV. The CDR3, cysteine through phenylalanine, is 13 amino acids long. Of the read, only the CDR3 DNA is kept; its 39 bases are in frame from base 1. Beyond this particular receptor, the publication reports: In a later analysis, the rate of TCR association differed among HLA loci, with DRB1 alleles having the most associated TCRs and HLA-C alleles having the fewest. V-gene and J-gene trimming of TCR beta chains was associated with a missense DCLRE1C variant in a later genetic analysis, and the association was replicated in an independent cohort. A further reported finding was that TCR beta sequences accurately predicted the HLA-A and HLA-B alleles for most subjects in the first cohort. Correlated functional status among segregating V segments might be attributable to linkage disequilibrium, but an unknown experimental factor could not be ruled out. The only immune exposure information available for the cohort was CMV serostatus. When HLA alleles, especially DR and DQ, strongly co-occurred, attributing TCR associations to individual alleles was difficult. In both the original and validation cohorts, the classifier was reported to diagnose cytomegalovirus status with high specificity and sensitivity. Compared with the roughly 600-donor mean, donors in an Asian-associated ancestry cluster had fewer N-insertions in productive TCRs, according to a later genetic analysis. A total of 150 or so TCR beta chains were listed by the study as associated with cytomegalovirus. In vitro tests confirmed that a few of the cytomegalovirus-associated TCR beta chains recognize cytomegalovirus antigens. The presence/absence analyses assumed that sequencing depth was roughly uniform across donors, and that assumption may not be true. Across donors, most TCR sequences were observed very rarely, whereas some public TCRs were present in many individuals. Because the 87-base-pair reads could not distinguish some IMGT-functional V segments, including TRBV6-2 and TRBV6-3, those segments were excluded. In an earlier analysis of 500 to 650 of the donors, most TCR beta V segments appeared in productive rearrangements about 87% or about 30% of the time, broadly matching IMGT annotations. Because counts were too low, about 17 rarely observed V segments, including chromosome 9 orphons, were excluded from the earlier analysis of 500 to 700 of the donors. According to the authors, the approach could potentially be generalized to other disease states and immunological phenotypes. Most CMV-associated TCR beta chains appeared to be HLA-restricted in a later analysis, and the HLA associations seemed to be driven largely by CMV exposure. According to a later analysis, parvovirus B19, influenza, CMV and Epstein-Barr virus appeared linked to several top co-occurrence clusters. In this cohort, only TCR beta chains were sequenced, and detectable features were limited by the absence of alpha or paired-chain data. In a later analysis, around 17,000 TCR beta sequences were associated with specific HLA alleles at a false discovery rate of 0.05. Because HLA typing was missing for some donors at each locus, association tests included only the typed subset. A later analysis found that HLA-associated TCR beta chains were more clonally expanded and had lower generation probabilities than equally common non-associated chains. A group of highly shared sequence variants was considered likely to be a technical artifact of the sequencing pipeline.

Turning to this clone: There is no known antigen for this receptor. No clone much larger than this one lies a single base away; base qualities are absent.

Library creation used the immunoSEQ multiplex PCR assay. For the multiplex PCR, a mixture combining 60 forward primers for TCR Vbeta segments and 13 reverse primers for TCR Jbeta segments was used. The CDR3 region of rearranged TCR beta genes was amplified from genomic DNA with a multiplex PCR assay. The amplified TCR beta libraries were sequenced on the Illumina HiSeq System as 87-base-pair reads. The published analysis was carried out like this. A later analysis tallied 75 million to 95 million unique TCR beta chains across the 666 repertoires, and some 10 million of those chains were shared by two or more donors. Raw reads were error-corrected and collapsed into unique sequences with a nearest-neighbor algorithm that merged closely related sequences to remove PCR and sequencing errors. V, D and J gene segments were assigned by aligning CDR3 sequences to IMGT reference sequences. For a sequence to be retained, a match of at least six nucleotides to both a V gene segment and a J gene segment was required. A rearrangement counted as productive if the CDR3 had no stop codons and remained in frame with V and J, and every other rearrangement counted as non-productive. CDR3 was defined by IMGT convention, running from the second conserved V-encoded cysteine to the conserved J-encoded phenylalanine. Sequences without an unambiguous match to a single V gene segment were excluded from the earlier analysis of 500 to 700 of the donors. In an earlier analysis of 450 to 750 of the donors, a V segment was called functional when productive rearrangements were above 56.7%, and segregating when the standard deviation between donors exceeded 5%. A statistical classification framework was developed to diagnose cytomegalovirus status using the catalog of TCR beta chain sequences. In a later analysis, TCR nucleotide sequences were compared against IMGT/GENE-DB human TR gene sequences so that V and J genes could be assigned. A later analysis assigned CDR3 sequences and most-parsimonious VDJ recombination scenarios with the TCRdist pipeline. In a later analysis, each TCR beta chain was defined by its CDR3 amino acid sequence together with its V-gene family, and reads lacking a unique V-gene family were excluded. To address suspected cross-contamination and a sequencing artifact, a later analysis removed roughly 640 highly shared, low-generation-probability nucleotide sequences. In a later analysis, a clonal expansion index for each public chain was calculated from normalized within-repertoire ranks of inferred template counts. In a later analysis, generation probabilities were computed using a VDJ recombination model fitted to out-of-frame rearrangements, and the results were checked against IGoR. In a later analysis, TCR-TCR, TCR-HLA and TCR-CMV co-occurrence was scored with hypergeometric tests, and a repertoire-size bias correction was applied to TCR pairs. To estimate false discovery rates, a later analysis permuted the HLA or CMV assignments 20 times. In a later analysis, co-occurring TCRs were grouped using DBSCAN, with TCRdist sequence similarity added in when clustering inside HLA-allele-positive subsets. For co-occurrence clustering, repertoires with fewer than 30,000 or more than 120,000 public chains were excluded, along with four or five repertoires with anomalous nucleotide sharing. TCRdb mirrors the immuneACCESS table, restricted to in-frame sequences. Some clones are absent from its copies; in checked studies, under half trace to an unresolved V gene, and the reason for the others is unknown. The D gene and trimming were derived from the DNA, and the V and J assignments and clone size from that table. The sample includes 45,000 to 65,000 clones, with approximately 77% observed a single time. The ten largest clones capture 2.5% to 3.5% of the sample.

In total, just over 650 healthy bone marrow donors made up the cohort. Cohort members were all nominally healthy when sampled, although unrecorded immune exposures were likely present. The donor was CMV seronegative and was included in the group of a few hundred seronegative cohort members. Every donor gave a peripheral blood sample, and the peripheral blood mononuclear cells from that sample were used for TCR beta sequencing. Genomic DNA extraction from the blood cell samples was performed with the Qiagen DNeasy Blood Extraction Kit. Sequences were obtained from PBMCs. The clonotype comes from a woman in her late teens or twenties in good health and CMV-seronegative. The sequence joins TRBV27 to TRBJ1-1; the D gene is not confidently resolved. The nucleotides read TGTGCCAGCAGTTTAGAGAGGAACACTGAAGCTTTCTTT. Its coded protein is CASSLERNTEAFF.